This T cell receptor beta chain derives from a study of T cell responses to AZD1222 COVID-19 vaccine (dated by TCRdb to the early 2020s). In terms of the full investigation: Because spike-specific TCR depth and breadth did not differ between the two schedules, AZD1222 recipients who got a second dose at roughly 4 weeks were pooled with those who got a second dose at roughly 12 weeks. TCR sequencing was performed for roughly 250 trial participants, of whom some 200 were given two doses of AZD1222 and some 26 were given two doses of MenACWY control vaccine. Trial participants were enrolled into age subgroups of 18-55, 56-69 and 70-plus years, which contained roughly 140, 27 and 60 TCR-sequenced participants, respectively. The study at large found these results: Participants were mostly white British and included more females than males, and it was suggested by the authors that clonal diversity may have been underestimated. Reportedly, close to half of the unique spike-specific TCRs recognized epitopes lying outside the regions that are mutated in the B.1.351 and B.1.1.7 variants. The 56-69-year group was small, and its depth increase did not reach significance, likely because of low power. After two AZD1222 doses, spike-specific TCR breadth and depth were significantly higher than at day 0 and than in MenACWY recipients. Because no samples from the day 14 peak response were available, repertoires could be characterized only after the peak T cell response. Conclusions about previously exposed vaccinees are limited because only six or seven AZD1222 recipients were SARS-CoV-2 seropositive at baseline. CD4 TCRs associated with the vaccine covered the entire spike protein, and the dominant responses were in regions 160-218 and 743-854.

The CDR3 regions of human TCRbeta chains were analyzed by immunosequencing. The study's own analysis went as follows. TCRs in the repertoires were compared against a reference library of SARS-CoV-2-specific TCRs that had been generated with the MIRA antigen-specificity platform. Breadth was defined as the fraction of unique TCRs that were SARS-CoV-2-associated, and depth was defined as the fraction of total T cells that were SARS-CoV-2-associated. Using the MIRA data, each spike-specific TCR was mapped to the spike region that the TCR reacts to and placed in a CD4 or CD8 class. Log10-transformed breadth and depth values were compared by one-way ANOVA with Sidak's multiple comparisons tests. Drawn from immuneACCESS, this table holds only the in-frame rearrangements with V and J called that TCRdb kept. Clones are partly lost; checked studies trace under half to an unresolved V gene and leave the rest unexplained. The V and J calls and the clone size are those of that table, but D and trimming were determined from the DNA. Within this sample are 70,000 to 95,000 clones, with 80% of them counted one time only. The ten largest account for roughly 21% of the sample.

This clone has only one observation. Its antigen is not yet known. Per-base quality was not reported, and no clone a single base away is much larger than it. The germline V gene (reference sequence) specifies LNHDA as CDR1 and SQIVND as CDR2. From the cysteine up to the phenylalanine, the CDR3 has a length of 15 residues. Only the CDR3 part of the read is kept: 45 bases, read in frame from the first base. Trimming leaves V shorter by 5 bases and J shorter by 5 bases, with the junction holding 7 bases beyond the gene matches. Reading the label with the study, this specimen's time point is: baseline before first vaccination. Vaccinee samples came from UK trials COV001 and COV002, including a single-blind randomized controlled phase 2/3 trial of AZD1222 (ChAdOx1 nCoV-19) in healthy adults. Trial participant PBMC samples were collected at day 0 and day 28 after the second dose for TCRbeta chain sequencing.

Source: peripheral blood, taken on day 0 of AZD1222 vaccination. The sequence is built from TRBV19 and TRBJ2-5; the central 11 bases match TRBD1. This TCR was recovered from an adult in good health. The sequence in DNA is TGTGCCAGTAGTGGACAGGGGGCGCCGGGGGAGACCCAGTACTTC. It codes for CASSGQGAPGETQYF.